A selection of T cell receptor beta chains follows, all from one sample in a study of T cells after yellow fever vaccination. TCRdb re-analysed the 5' RACE reads in MiXCR, keeping a single row per CDR3 protein. The repertoire holds 350,000 to 450,000 distinct CDR3 sequences, with roughly 6.2% as singletons. This specimen consisted of PBMCs, obtained 5 days after the yellow fever booster vaccination. The source of these receptors is a man under 40 who received the YFV17D yellow fever vaccine. The CDR3 runs from the conserved cysteine through the conserved F or W. A D gene is named only where the DNA matches it firmly. For some rows the clone size is stated as once, few or many, or as a class when expanded; others skip it.

V gene: TRBV7-2; J gene: TRBJ2-3; D gene: -; clone size: many; CDR3 length: 12; CDR3 DNA: TGTGCCAGCAGCTTAGACCTCTTAACGCAGTATTTT; CDR3 protein: CASSLDLLTQYF
V gene: TRBV6-1; J gene: TRBJ1-5; D gene: -; clone size: -; CDR3 length: 14; CDR3 DNA: TGTGCCAGCAGCCCGACAGTAGGCAATCAGCCCCAGCATTTT; CDR3 protein: CASSPTVGNQPQHF
V gene: TRBV5-1; J gene: TRBJ2-3; D gene: -; clone size: many; CDR3 length: 13; CDR3 DNA: TGCGCCAGCAGCTTGACCCGCACAGATACGCAGTATTTT; CDR3 protein: CASSLTRTDTQYF
V gene: TRBV27; J gene: TRBJ2-3; D gene: TRBD2; clone size: few; CDR3 length: 15; CDR3 DNA: TGTGCCAGCAGCCCGGGACTAGCGACAACAGATACGCAGTATTTT; CDR3 protein: CASSPGLATTDTQYF
V gene: TRBV18; J gene: TRBJ2-6; D gene: -; clone size: -; CDR3 length: 14; CDR3 DNA: TGTGCCAGCGGGCCGGGTTCTGGGGCCAACGTCCTGACTTTC; CDR3 protein: CASGPGSGANVLTF
V gene: TRBV7-6; J gene: TRBJ1-6; D gene: -; clone size: -; CDR3 length: 15; CDR3 DNA: TGTGCCAGCAGCGCACGGGCTTCCTCCGATTCACCCCTCCACTTT; CDR3 protein: CASSARASSDSPLHF
V gene: TRBV12-3/TRBV12-4; J gene: TRBJ1-5; D gene: TRBD1; clone size: -; CDR3 length: 15; CDR3 DNA: TGTGCCAGCAGTTTAGCCGGGACAGGGAGTCAGCCCCAGCATTTT; CDR3 protein: CASSLAGTGSQPQHF
V gene: TRBV5-1; J gene: TRBJ2-7; D gene: -; clone size: few; CDR3 length: 13; CDR3 DNA: TGCGCCACGCGGACGAACTCAGCCTACGAGCAGTACTTC; CDR3 protein: CATRTNSAYEQYF
V gene: TRBV5-1; J gene: TRBJ2-3; D gene: -; clone size: many; CDR3 length: 12; CDR3 DNA: TGCGCCAGCAGGTTCGATGTCGATACGCAGTATTTT; CDR3 protein: CASRFDVDTQYF
V gene: TRBV7-2; J gene: TRBJ2-3; D gene: -; clone size: few; CDR3 length: 15; CDR3 DNA: TGTGCCAGCAGCTTAGCGGGTACAGACACAGATACGCAGTATTTT; CDR3 protein: CASSLAGTDTDTQYF
V gene: TRBV20-1; J gene: TRBJ2-2; D gene: -; clone size: few; CDR3 length: 14; CDR3 DNA: TGCAGTGCTAGACTGCGGGGAAACAGGAGGGAGCTGTTTTTT; CDR3 protein: CSARLRGNRRELFF
V gene: TRBV29-1; J gene: TRBJ2-1; D gene: TRBD2; clone size: many; CDR3 length: 14; CDR3 DNA: TGCAGCGACATACTAGCGGGAGCCTACAATGAGCAGTTCTTC; CDR3 protein: CSDILAGAYNEQFF
V gene: TRBV7-9; J gene: TRBJ2-4; D gene: -; clone size: many; CDR3 length: 14; CDR3 DNA: TGTGCCAGCAGCTTAGGTGACAAAGGAAACATTCAGTACTTC; CDR3 protein: CASSLGDKGNIQYF
V gene: TRBV10-3; J gene: TRBJ1-2; D gene: -; clone size: few; CDR3 length: 15; CDR3 DNA: TGTGCCATCAGTCTGTATGAAAAGGGGTTGGGTGGCTACACCTTC; CDR3 protein: CAISLYEKGLGGYTF
V gene: TRBV9; J gene: TRBJ2-7; D gene: TRBD2; clone size: many; CDR3 length: 15; CDR3 DNA: TGTGCCAGCAGCGGAGGACTAGCGGGAAACTACGAGCAGTACTTC; CDR3 protein: CASSGGLAGNYEQYF
V gene: TRBV7-8; J gene: TRBJ2-1; D gene: TRBD1; clone size: few; CDR3 length: 16; CDR3 DNA: TGTGCCAGCAGCTCCAAACAGGGGAGCTCCTACAATGAGCAGTTCTTC; CDR3 protein: CASSSKQGSSYNEQFF
V gene: TRBV5-1; J gene: TRBJ2-1; D gene: -; clone size: many; CDR3 length: 15; CDR3 DNA: TGCGCCAGCAGCTTGTGGGATAGCTCCTACAATGAGCAGTTCTTC; CDR3 protein: CASSLWDSSYNEQFF
V gene: TRBV20-1; J gene: TRBJ1-6; D gene: -; clone size: -; CDR3 length: 13; CDR3 DNA: TGCATTGCTCCCCACTCATCGGCTTCACCCCTCCACTTT; CDR3 protein: CIAPHSSASPLHF
V gene: TRBV20-1; J gene: TRBJ2-1; D gene: TRBD1; clone size: many; CDR3 length: 13; CDR3 DNA: TGCAGTGCGAGGGAACCGAGGGGGCCTGAGCAGTTCTTC; CDR3 protein: CSAREPRGPEQFF
V gene: TRBV2; J gene: TRBJ2-1; D gene: -; clone size: many; CDR3 length: 11; CDR3 DNA: TGTGCCAGCAGTACTCGGGGTGAGCAGTTCTTC; CDR3 protein: CASSTRGEQFF
V gene: TRBV5-1; J gene: TRBJ2-1; D gene: -; clone size: many; CDR3 length: 13; CDR3 DNA: TGCGCCAGCAGCTTGCAGGGAAACAATGAGCAGTTCTTC; CDR3 protein: CASSLQGNNEQFF
V gene: TRBV20-1; J gene: TRBJ2-7; D gene: TRBD2; clone size: few; CDR3 length: 16; CDR3 DNA: TGCAGTGCTAGAGCCCCGACTAGCGGGAAGGCCTACGAGCAGTACTTC; CDR3 protein: CSARAPTSGKAYEQYF
V gene: TRBV9; J gene: TRBJ2-7; D gene: -; clone size: -; CDR3 length: 15; CDR3 DNA: TGTGCCAGCAGCGCAGACAGTGGTGGAAGCTACGAGCAGTACTTC; CDR3 protein: CASSADSGGSYEQYF
V gene: TRBV7-9; J gene: TRBJ1-5; D gene: -; clone size: -; CDR3 length: 14; CDR3 DNA: TGTGCCAGCAGCCCCGACGGGAATTCTCAGCCCCAGCATTTT; CDR3 protein: CASSPDGNSQPQHF
V gene: TRBV5-1; J gene: TRBJ2-5; D gene: -; clone size: many; CDR3 length: 15; CDR3 DNA: TGCGCCAGTCACCCTGGAGGGACTTCCCAAGAGACCCAGTACTTC; CDR3 protein: CASHPGGTSQETQYF
V gene: TRBV29-1; J gene: TRBJ2-5; D gene: -; clone size: many; CDR3 length: 12; CDR3 DNA: TGCAGCGTTGCGGTTCAGGCAGGGACCCAGTACTTC; CDR3 protein: CSVAVQAGTQYF
V gene: TRBV11-3; J gene: TRBJ2-2; D gene: -; clone size: many; CDR3 length: 12; CDR3 DNA: TGTGCCAGCAGCCATACGGCCGGGGAGCTGTTTTTT; CDR3 protein: CASSHTAGELFF
V gene: TRBV18; J gene: TRBJ2-1; D gene: -; clone size: -; CDR3 length: 16; CDR3 DNA: TGTGCCAGCTCACCACTGAGGGGGGAGGGAAGCAATGAGCAGTTCTTC; CDR3 protein: CASSPLRGEGSNEQFF